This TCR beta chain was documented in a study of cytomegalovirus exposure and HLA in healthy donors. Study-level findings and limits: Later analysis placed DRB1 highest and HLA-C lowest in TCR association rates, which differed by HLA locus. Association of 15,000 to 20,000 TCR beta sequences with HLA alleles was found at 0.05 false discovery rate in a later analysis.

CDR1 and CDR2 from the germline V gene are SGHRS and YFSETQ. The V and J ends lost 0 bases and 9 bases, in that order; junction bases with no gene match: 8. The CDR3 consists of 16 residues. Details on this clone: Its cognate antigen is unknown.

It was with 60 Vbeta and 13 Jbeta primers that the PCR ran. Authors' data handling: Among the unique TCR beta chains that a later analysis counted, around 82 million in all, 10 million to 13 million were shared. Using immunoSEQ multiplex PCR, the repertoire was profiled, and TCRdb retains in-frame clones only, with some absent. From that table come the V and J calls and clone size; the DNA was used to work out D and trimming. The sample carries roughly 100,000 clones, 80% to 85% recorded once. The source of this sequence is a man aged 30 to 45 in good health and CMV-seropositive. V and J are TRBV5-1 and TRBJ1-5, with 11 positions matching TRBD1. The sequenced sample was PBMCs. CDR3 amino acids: CASSLGGQGGSSPQHF. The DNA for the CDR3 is TGCGCCAGCAGCTTGGGGGGACAGGGGGGGAGTTCGCCCCAGCATTTT.